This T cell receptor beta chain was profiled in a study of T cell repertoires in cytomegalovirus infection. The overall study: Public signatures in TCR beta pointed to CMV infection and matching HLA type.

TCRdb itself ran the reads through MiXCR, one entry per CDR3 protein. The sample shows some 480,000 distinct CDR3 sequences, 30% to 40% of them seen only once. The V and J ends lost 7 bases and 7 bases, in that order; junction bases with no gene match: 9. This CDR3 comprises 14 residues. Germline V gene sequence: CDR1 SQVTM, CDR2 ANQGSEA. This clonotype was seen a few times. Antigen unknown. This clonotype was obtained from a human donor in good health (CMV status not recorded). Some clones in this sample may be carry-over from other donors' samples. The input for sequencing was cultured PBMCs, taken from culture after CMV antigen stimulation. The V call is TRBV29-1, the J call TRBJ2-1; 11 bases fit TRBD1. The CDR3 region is CSAGQGAAGNEQFF. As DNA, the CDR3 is TGCAGCGCAGGACAGGGGGCGGCCGGAAATGAGCAGTTCTTC.